A single T cell receptor (beta chain) is shown here with its context. Profiled with immunoSEQ multiplex PCR; TCRdb holds only in-frame clones, not every one. Found here are approximately 190,000 clones, approximately 79% of them singletons; the top ten hold over 13%. The sample is drawn from a study of blood T cell repertoires in COVID-19. This clonotype originated in a man aged 25 to 45 with active or convalescent COVID-19. The sample consisted of peripheral blood.

CDR3 residues: CASSIPVGTGGETQYF. CDR3 in DNA: TGTGCCAGTAGTATACCCGTCGGGACAGGGGGGGAGACCCAGTACTTC. The J gene is TRBJ2-5, the V gene TRBV19; 11 nucleotides line up with TRBD1. V lost 2 bases, J lost 5 bases, and 7 bases stayed unmatched. Germline CDR1 is LNHDA and CDR2 is SQIVND (reference sequence). CDR3 length: 16 residues. The variable domain in full, with the rest retrieved from reference TRBV19 and TRBJ2-5, is DGGITQSPKYLFRKEGQNVTLSCEQNLNHDAMYWYRQDPGQGLRLIYYSQIVNDFQKGDIAEGYSVSREKKESFPLTVTSAQKNPTAFYLCASSIPVGTGGETQYFGPGTRLLVL.